The 8 T cell receptor beta chains below come from one sample, sequenced in a study of blood T cell repertoires in COVID-19. Assay used: immunoSEQ multiplex PCR; TCRdb lists only in-frame clones, some missing. The sample holds about 240,000 clones; about 82% are singletons and the top ten take more than 9%. The source material was peripheral blood. The source is a man older than 75 with acute or convalescent COVID-19.

The CDR3 spells CASSLVAGASKNIQYF. The CDR3 DNA follows: TGTGCCAGCAGCTTGGTTGCGGGCGCGTCCAAAAACATTCAGTACTTC. The chain combines TRBV5-4 with TRBJ2-4; the D gene is possibly TRBD2 (5 bases). Trimming pared 0 bases from V and 2 bases from J, leaving 12 bases between. Per germline, CDR1 SGHNT and CDR2 YYREEE (reference sequence). The CDR3 extends over 16 amino acids.

A single count supports this clone. The CDR3 bases are TGTGCCAGTAGTCCTCCGACAGGAAACTATGGCTACACCTTC. Translation: CASSPPTGNYGYTF. The chain recombines TRBV19 with TRBJ1-2; perhaps TRBD1 as D (6 bases). The CDR3 is made up of 14 amino acids. Germline CDR1 LNHDA, CDR2 SQIVND (reference sequence). Trimming left V 5 bases short and J 2 bases short, with 12 bases between.

This chain links TRBV5-5 with TRBJ1-5; D possibly corresponds to TRBD1 (5 bases). CDR1 and CDR2 from the germline V gene are SGHKS and YYEKEE (reference sequence). The CDR3 runs 16 residues. V was trimmed by 0 bases and J by 6 bases, leaving 16 bases between them. The CDR3 DNA reads TGTGCCAGCAGCTTGGTGTCTGCGGGGACCCTTCAGCCCCAGCATTTT. This gives the protein CASSLVSAGTLQPQHF.

The V gene is TRBV18, the J gene TRBJ1-3, with TRBD1 identical over 8 bases. With V trimmed by 3 bases and J by 2 bases, 0 bases remained unmatched. Germline V lookup: CDR1 KGHSH, CDR2 LQKENI. This CDR3 has 14 amino acids. CDR3 sequence (DNA): TGTGCCAGCTCACCGGACAGGGCTGGAAACACCATATATTTT. Translated, it gives CASSPDRAGNTIYF.

The V gene is TRBV7-8, the J gene TRBJ1-6; D remains ambiguous. The ends were cut back, 5 bases at V and 6 bases at J, with 11 bases in the middle. CDR3 length: 14 amino acids. Looked up from germline, CDR1 is SGHVS and CDR2 is FQNEAQ. CDR3 loop: CASSATTLNSPLHF. In nucleotides, the CDR3 is TGTGCCAGCAGCGCGACAACGCTTAATTCACCCCTCCACTTT.

This chain joins TRBV20-1 and TRBJ1-4; D unclear. V gave up 1 base and J gave up 8 bases, with 5 bases separating them. The CDR3 contains 11 residues. Germline loops: CDR1 DFQATT, CDR2 SNEGSKA (reference sequence). The CDR3 reads CSARGGEKLFF. CDR3 nucleotide sequence: TGCAGTGCTAGAGGAGGAGAAAAACTGTTTTTT.

V gene TRBV27 combines with J gene TRBJ1-1, with D perhaps matching TRBD1 (6 bases). Germline CDR1 reads MNHEY; CDR2 reads SMNVEV (reference sequence). With 5 bases removed from V and 2 bases from J, the gap between germline ends came to 15 bases. The CDR3 consists of 15 residues. CDR3 nucleotide sequence: TGTGCCAGCAGTGCTTACAGGGCCCTAAACACTGAAGCTTTCTTT. Translation gives CASSAYRALNTEAFF.

The chain links TRBV3-1 (or the pseudogene TRBV3-2) to TRBJ2-6; no clear D gene. Germline CDR1 LGHDT, CDR2 YNNKEL (reference sequence). V dropped 0 bases and J dropped 1 base, with 7 bases sitting between them. There are 16 residues in the CDR3. Here the CDR3 reads CASSQDPVSGANVLTF. CDR3 sequence (DNA): TGTGCCAGCAGCCAAGATCCCGTGTCTGGGGCCAACGTCCTGACTTTC.